This T cell receptor beta chain was found in a study of response to subunit inactivated influenza vaccine (dated by TCRdb to between 2017 and 2018). With respect to the entire study: The study used deep quantitative T cell receptor repertoire profiling to track responses to a trivalent subunit inactivated influenza vaccine. General study outcomes and caveats: According to the authors, only a limited number of new T cells may be recruited by each seasonal influenza vaccination.

Concerning this clonotype itself: Its antigen remains unidentified. No much larger clonotype is one base removed from it; base qualities were not supplied.

Library preparation employed RT-PCR. These reads were obtained on an Illumina HiSeq 2500. TCRdb trimmed the raw reads at Q25, called clones with MiXCR and kept productive beta chains. All rows with the same CDR3 protein become a single entry with the most common DNA and genes. A total of roughly 570,000 distinct CDR3 sequences appear in this sample, under 15% of them only once. The ten largest clones represent less than 15% of the sample. In the paper's terms, the time point label means: around 45 days after influenza vaccine administration. This specimen was PBMCs from blood, taken 40 to 50 days after vaccination. This receptor was taken from a man aged 50 to 59 who received an inactivated influenza vaccine. Donor details come from another sample of the same person, matched by shared clones.

The nucleotides are TGTGCCAGCAGCTTAAGGTCAGGTAGCGGGCTCCGCCAAGAGACCCAGTACTTC. It encodes CASSLRSGSGLRQETQYF. This chain is built from TRBV11-2 and TRBJ2-5, with TRBD2 matching 7 junction bases. The germline V gene specifies SGHAT as CDR1 and FQNNGV as CDR2. Trimming accounts for 2 bases at V and 1 base at J, while the number of junction bases matched to no gene is 13. The CDR3 numbers 18 residues from cysteine through phenylalanine. Only the CDR3 part of the read is kept: 54 bases, read in frame from the first base.